Sequencing of this TCR beta chain was carried out in a study of blood T cell repertoires in COVID-19. Germline lookup yields CDR1 WNHNN and CDR2 SYGVQD (reference sequence). This CDR3 is built from 16 residues. V shed 5 bases, J shed 5 bases, and the junction held 10 bases outside the gene matches. The table came from immunoSEQ multiplex PCR; TCRdb's copy has only in-frame clones and leaves some out. The profile shows approximately 280,000 clones, about 89% of them singletons. The specimen sequenced was peripheral blood. The chain combines TRBV10-1 with TRBJ2-1; 9 bases are a match to TRBD1. The sequence was obtained from a woman between 55 and 75 years old with acute or convalescent COVID-19. CDR3 in DNA: TGCGCCAGCAGTCCCAAACCCGGGACAGGGCACAATGAGCAGTTCTTC. Protein: CASSPKPGTGHNEQFF.